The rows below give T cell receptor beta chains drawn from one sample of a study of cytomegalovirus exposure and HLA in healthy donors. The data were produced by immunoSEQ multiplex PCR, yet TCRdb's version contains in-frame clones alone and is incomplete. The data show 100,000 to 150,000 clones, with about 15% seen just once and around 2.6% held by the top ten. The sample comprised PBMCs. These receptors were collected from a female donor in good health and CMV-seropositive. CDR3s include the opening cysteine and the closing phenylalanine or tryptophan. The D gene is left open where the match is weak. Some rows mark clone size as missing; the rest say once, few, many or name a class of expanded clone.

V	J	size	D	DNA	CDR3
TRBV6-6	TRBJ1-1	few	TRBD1	TGTGCCAGCATCCCGACAGGGAGGAACACTGAAGCTTTCTTT	CASIPTGRNTEAFF
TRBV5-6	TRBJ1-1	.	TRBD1	TGTGCCAGCAGCTTGGGGACAGGGGTTTGGGGCACTGAAGCTTTCTTT	CASSLGTGVWGTEAFF
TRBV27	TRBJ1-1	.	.	TGTGCCAGCAGTCCCCAAACAGTTTTGAACACTGAAGCTTTCTTT	CASSPQTVLNTEAFF
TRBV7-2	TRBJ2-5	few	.	TGTGCCAGCAGCTTAATAAGGGGGACCCAGTACTTC	CASSLIRGTQYF
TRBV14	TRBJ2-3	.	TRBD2	TGTGCCAGCAGCCGCCGACTAGCCCTACTGGGTGATGATACGCAGTATTTT	CASSRRLALLGDDTQYF
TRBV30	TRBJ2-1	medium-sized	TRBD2	TGTGCCTGGAGTGGGTATAGCGGGAGCCATGAGCAGTTCTTC	CAWSGYSGSHEQFF
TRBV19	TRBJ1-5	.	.	TGTGCCAGTAGTACGGGACAAGCAAATCAGCCCCAGCATTTT	CASSTGQANQPQHF
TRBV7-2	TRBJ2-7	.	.	TGTGCCAGCAGCCCAAGGAATCCCGGGAGATACGAGCAGTACTTC	CASSPRNPGRYEQYF
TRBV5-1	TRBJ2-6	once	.	TGCGCCAGCAGCCCCCACTCAGGGTCAGGGGCCAACGTCCTGACTTTC	CASSPHSGSGANVLTF
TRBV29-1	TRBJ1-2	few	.	TGCAGCGTTGAAGATCGGTACAGCCCTAACTATGGCTACACCTTC	CSVEDRYSPNYGYTF
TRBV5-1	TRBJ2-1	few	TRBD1	TGCGCCAGCAGCTTGTCCGGGACAGGGGGCAATGAGCAGTTCTTC	CASSLSGTGGNEQFF
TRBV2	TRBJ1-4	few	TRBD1	TGTGCCAGCAATGAAGCATCAGGGGGAGAAAAACTGTTTTTT	CASNEASGGEKLFF
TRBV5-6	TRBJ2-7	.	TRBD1	TGTGCCAGCAGCCAAATACAGGGGGACGAGCAGTACTTC	CASSQIQGDEQYF
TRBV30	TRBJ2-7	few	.	TGTGCCTGGACGCCCAGTAGGAGTGTTTGGGTCTACGAGCAGTACTTC	CAWTPSRSVWVYEQYF
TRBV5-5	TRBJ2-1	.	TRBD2	TGTGCCAGCAGTCCGCTGAGCGGGGGGTACAATGAGCAGTTCTTC	CASSPLSGGYNEQFF
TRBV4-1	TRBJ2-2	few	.	TGCGCCAGCAGTCCCCCGGGACTCCCGGGCGGGGAGCTGTTTTTT	CASSPPGLPGGELFF
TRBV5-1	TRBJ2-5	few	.	TGCGCCAGCAGCTTATTACAGGGTGACGAGACCCAGTACTTC	CASSLLQGDETQYF
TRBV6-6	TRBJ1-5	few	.	TGTGCCAGCAGCCGACCCGAGGGCGGGAGCAATCAGCCCCAGCATTTT	CASSRPEGGSNQPQHF
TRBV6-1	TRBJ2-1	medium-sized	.	TGTGCCAGCAGTGGTATTCCCGGCAATGAGCAGTTCTTC	CASSGIPGNEQFF
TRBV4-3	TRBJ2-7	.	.	TGCGCCAGCAGCCAATTCGGTCGCGGTGGCTCCTACGAGCAGTACTTC	CASSQFGRGGSYEQYF
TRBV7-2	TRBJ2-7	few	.	TGTGCCAGCAGCGTGGGCCCTACCTACGAGCAGTACTTC	CASSVGPTYEQYF
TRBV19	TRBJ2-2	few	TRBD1	TGTGCCAGTAACGCCGGGACAGGGGCGTACACCGGGGAGCTGTTTTTT	CASNAGTGAYTGELFF
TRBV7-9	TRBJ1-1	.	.	TGTGCCAGCAGCTTTACAACAAACACTGAAGCTTTCTTT	CASSFTTNTEAFF
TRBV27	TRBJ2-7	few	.	TGTGCCAGCAACGGTGGCTACGAGCAGTACTTC	CASNGGYEQYF
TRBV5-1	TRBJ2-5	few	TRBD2	TGCGCCAGCAGCTTGCCCACCCCGGGACTAGCGGGAGGTTCCATGAGGGAAGAGACCCAGTACTTC	CASSLPTPGLAGGSMREETQYF
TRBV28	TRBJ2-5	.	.	TGTGCCAGCAGTTACGGCGGTTCACAAGAGACCCAGTACTTC	CASSYGGSQETQYF
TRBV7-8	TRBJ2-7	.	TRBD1	TGTGCCAGCAGCTTCGGACAGGGGGGTTCCGAGCAGTACTTC	CASSFGQGGSEQYF
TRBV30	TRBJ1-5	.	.	TGTGCCTGGAGTGCTAAAGAATTGACAGTTAATCAGCCCCAGCATTTT	CAWSAKELTVNQPQHF
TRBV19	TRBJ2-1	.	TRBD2	TGTGCCAGTAGTATTCGCGGGAGGCACAATGAGCAGTTCTTC	CASSIRGRHNEQFF
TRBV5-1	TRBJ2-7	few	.	TGCGCCAGCAGCCAGATAACAGGTCTCTACGAGCAGTACTTC	CASSQITGLYEQYF
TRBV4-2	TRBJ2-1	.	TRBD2	TGTGCCAGCAGCCAAGAGGGGGGACTAGCTATTGGATTTGAGCAGTTCTTC	CASSQEGGLAIGFEQFF
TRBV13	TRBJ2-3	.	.	TGTGCCAGCAGCTTAGGCCGGACAGATACGCAGTATTTT	CASSLGRTDTQYF
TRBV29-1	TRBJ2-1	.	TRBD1	TGCAGCGTTGAAGATCGGGGGACAGGGTACAATGAGCAGTTCTTC	CSVEDRGTGYNEQFF
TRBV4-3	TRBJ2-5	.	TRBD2	TGCGCCAGCAGCCGGGGACTAGCGGTTGGGTCGGAGACCCAGTACTTC	CASSRGLAVGSETQYF
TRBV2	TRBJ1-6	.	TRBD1	TGTGCCAGCAGGCCGGACAGGGGCTATAATTCACCCCTCCACTTT	CASRPDRGYNSPLHF
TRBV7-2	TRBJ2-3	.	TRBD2	TGTGCCAGCAGCTTAGGAGCTAGCGGGAAGTCGGATACGCAGTATTTT	CASSLGASGKSDTQYF
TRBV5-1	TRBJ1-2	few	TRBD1	TGCGCCAGCAGCTTCGGGACAGGGGTCGGTGGCTACACCTTC	CASSFGTGVGGYTF
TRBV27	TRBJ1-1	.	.	TGTGCCAGCAGTACTCACCAGCACAGGGTGGGAGCTTTCTTT	CASSTHQHRVGAFF
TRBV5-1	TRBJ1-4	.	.	TGCGCCAGCAGCTTGGTCGGGGGATCGAATGAAAAACTGTTTTTT	CASSLVGGSNEKLFF
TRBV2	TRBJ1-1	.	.	TGTGCCAGCAGAGGACAGTCGAACACTGAAGCTTTCTTT	CASRGQSNTEAFF
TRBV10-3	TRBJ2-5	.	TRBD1	TGTGCCATCAGTGGGCCGGGACAGGGGACTGAGACCCAGTACTTC	CAISGPGQGTETQYF
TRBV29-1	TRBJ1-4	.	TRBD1	TGCAGCGTTACAGGGGGCCGGACTAATGAAAAACTGTTTTTT	CSVTGGRTNEKLFF
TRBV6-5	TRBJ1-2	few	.	TGTGCCAGCAGTTACTCGATAGTAGAGTACTATGGCTACACCTTC	CASSYSIVEYYGYTF
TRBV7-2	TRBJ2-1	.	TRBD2	TGTGCCAGCAGCCCCCGGTTTGCGGGAGCCCAGAGCTCCTACAATGAGCAGTTCTTC	CASSPRFAGAQSSYNEQFF
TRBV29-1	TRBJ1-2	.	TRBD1	TGCAGCGTTGAAGATCCGGATGTTGAGACAGGGGTTTTTTACGGCTACACCTTC	CSVEDPDVETGVFYGYTF
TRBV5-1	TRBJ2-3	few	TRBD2	TGCGCCAGCAGCCTTACCGTAGCGGGGGGGCTGGGAGATACGCAGTATTTT	CASSLTVAGGLGDTQYF
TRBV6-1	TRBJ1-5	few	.	TGTGCCAGCAGCGACATGGGCGGGGGTCAGCCCCAGCATTTT	CASSDMGGGQPQHF
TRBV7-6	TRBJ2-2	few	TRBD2	TGTGCCAGCAGCTACAAAATAGCGGGAGCGAACACCGGGGAGCTGTTTTTT	CASSYKIAGANTGELFF
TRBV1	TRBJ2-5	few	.	TGCACCAGCAGCCAAGCTGGCAGGGGTTGGGAGACCCAGTACTTC	CTSSQAGRGWETQYF